This T cell receptor (beta chain) originates from a study of CD8+ T cells in alopecia areata. TCR sequencing used cDNA made by reverse transcription of extracted RNA. Sequencing used immunoSEQ multiplex PCR; TCRdb keeps in-frame clones, though not all of them. Of 120,000 or so clones detected, roughly 66% appear once; the ten largest clones hold roughly 3.1%. V gave up 3 bases and J gave up 1 base, with 6 bases separating them. CDR3 length: 13 amino acids. The germline V gene encodes CDR1 SGHTA and CDR2 FQGNSA. Study outcomes and limitations: Resident alphabeta T-cell populations of normal skin are likewise subject to sequencing in scalp samples. Especially in alopecia totalis/universalis, lesional scalp showed greater clonality than normal scalp did.

This clone has just a few counts. Its antigen is still unknown. The chain couples TRBV7-2 to TRBJ1-1; D gene ambiguous. The TCR was taken from a human donor in good health. The sample taken for sequencing was CD4+ T cells sorted from blood. Here the CDR3 DNA reads TGTGCCAGCAGCTTTGCCAGGAACACTGAAGCTTTCTTT. Its protein is CASSFARNTEAFF.